This TCR beta chain comes out of a study of response to subunit inactivated influenza vaccine. General observations from the study: Authors suggested seasonal influenza vaccinations each recruit few new T cells.

One entry per CDR3 protein results from TCRdb running MiXCR on the RT-PCR reads. The table lists about half a million distinct CDR3 sequences, less than 10% of them singletons, with around 13% in the top ten. This clonotype has only a few counts. The antigen is not known. This material consisted of PBMCs from blood, taken about 23 months after vaccination. This receptor was obtained from a man aged 50 to 69 who received an inactivated influenza vaccine.

CDR3 sequence: CASSYKGTYGYTF. DNA for the CDR3: TGTGCCAGCAGTTACAAGGGTACCTATGGCTACACCTTC. The rearrangement joins TRBV6-6 to TRBJ1-2; D is uncertain. The CDR3 loop spans 13 amino acids. V was pared by 2 bases and J by 4 bases, with 8 bases between. The germline CDR1 and CDR2 sequences are MNHNY and SVGAGI (reference sequence).